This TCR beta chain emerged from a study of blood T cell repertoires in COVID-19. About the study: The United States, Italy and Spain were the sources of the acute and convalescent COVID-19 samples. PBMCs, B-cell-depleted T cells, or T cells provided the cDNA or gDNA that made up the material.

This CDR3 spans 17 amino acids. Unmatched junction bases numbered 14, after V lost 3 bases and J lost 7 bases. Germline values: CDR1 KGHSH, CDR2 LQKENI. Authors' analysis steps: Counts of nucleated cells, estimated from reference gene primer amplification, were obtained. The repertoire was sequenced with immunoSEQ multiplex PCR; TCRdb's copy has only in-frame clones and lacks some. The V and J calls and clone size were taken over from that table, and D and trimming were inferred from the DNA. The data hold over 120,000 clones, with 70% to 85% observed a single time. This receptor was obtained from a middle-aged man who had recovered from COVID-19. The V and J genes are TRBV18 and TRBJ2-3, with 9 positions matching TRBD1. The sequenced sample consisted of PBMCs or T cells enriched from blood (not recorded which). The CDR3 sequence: CASSPISDRGDYHTQYF. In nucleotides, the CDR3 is TGTGCCAGCTCACCCATCTCGGACAGGGGAGACTACCATACGCAGTATTTT.